The next 9 T cell receptor beta chains were all read from a single sample in a study of shared clonotypes between healthy human individuals. Libraries were prepared by immunoSEQ multiplex PCR; TCRdb keeps only in-frame clonotypes and omits some of them. The sample records over a million clones, approximately 97% being singletons. The specimen was naive CD4+ T cells sorted from blood. Sample subset: CD45RA+ positively selected. These receptors were collected from a man aged 30-40 years in good health.

This clone came up once. The chain employs TRBV7-9 and TRBJ2-1, with D possibly being TRBD2 (5 bases). The CDR3 is 15 residues long. Germline values: CDR1 SEHNR, CDR2 FQNEAQ (reference sequence). With 4 bases removed from V and 4 bases from J, the gap between germline ends came to 14 bases. This CDR3 reads CASSSSGIAYNEQFF. As DNA, the CDR3 is TGTGCCAGCAGCTCTTCGGGAATCGCTTACAATGAGCAGTTCTTC.

The chain carries TRBV9 and TRBJ2-1; D is unresolved. CDR1 and CDR2 from the germline V gene are SGDLS and YYNGEE. With 0 bases removed from V and 2 bases from J, the gap between germline ends came to 12 bases. The CDR3 spans 16 residues. As DNA, the CDR3 is TGTGCCAGCAGCGTAGAAGGCGGAATGACCTACAATGAGCAGTTCTTC. Translation: CASSVEGGMTYNEQFF.

The chain recombines TRBV7-3 with TRBJ2-2; 8 nucleotides match TRBD1. The CDR3 spans 13 residues. In germline, CDR1 is SGHTA, CDR2 FQGTGA. The V and J ends lost 6 bases and 5 bases, in that order; junction bases with no gene match: 2. The CDR3 loop is CASRTGGTGELFF. CDR3 DNA sequence: TGTGCCAGCAGAACAGGGGGTACCGGGGAGCTGTTTTTT.

The V call is TRBV7-9, the J call TRBJ2-3; either TRBD1 or TRBD2 may fit D (5 bases each). Trimming cost V 4 bases and J 0 bases, with 5 bases left between them. CDR3 length equals 13 residues. Germline V lookup: CDR1 SEHNR, CDR2 FQNEAQ (reference sequence). CDR3 in amino acids: CASSWGSTDTQYF. The CDR3, as DNA: TGTGCCAGCAGCTGGGGGAGCACAGATACGCAGTATTTT.

The V gene is TRBV21-1, the J gene TRBJ1-2. TRBV21-1 represents a pseudogene. The CDR3 covers 15 residues. This CDR3 is CASSKVDGDYYGYTF. Written as DNA, the CDR3 is TGTGCCAGCAGCAAAGTAGACGGGGATTACTATGGCTACACCTTC.

This clone is a singleton in its sample. The chain couples TRBV15 to TRBJ2-3; 8 nucleotides line up with TRBD2. The germline V gene has CDR1 LNHNV and CDR2 YYDKDF (reference sequence). The length of the CDR3 is 14 residues. The V gene end was trimmed by 8 bases and the J gene end by 3 bases; junction bases not matched to a gene: 7. CDR3: CATEREGRTDTQYF. CDR3 bases: TGTGCCACCGAACGGGAGGGAAGGACAGATACGCAGTATTTT.

This chain uses TRBV6-4 with TRBJ1-3; TRBD1 is a possible D gene (5 bases). Per germline, CDR1 MRHNA and CDR2 SNTAGT. The V and J ends lost 6 bases and 0 bases respectively, with 12 bases between them. CDR3 length: 15 residues. The CDR3 loop is CASRLGVYSGNTIYF. CDR3 DNA sequence: TGTGCCAGCAGGCTGGGGGTCTACTCTGGAAACACCATATATTTT.

The rearrangement joins TRBV28 to TRBJ2-3; 11 bases are shared with TRBD2. The CDR3 contains 16 residues. CDR1 and CDR2 from the germline V gene are MDHEN and SYDVKM. V gave up 5 bases and J gave up 3 bases; unmatched junction bases: 7. CDR3 sequence reads: CASSRLTSGKTDTQYF. CDR3 in DNA: TGTGCCAGCAGTCGCCTGACTAGCGGGAAAACAGATACGCAGTATTTT.

The chain couples TRBV6-1 to TRBJ1-4; D might be TRBD1 (5 bases). CDR3 length: 14 amino acids. Germline V lookup: CDR1 MNHNS, CDR2 SASEGT. Trimming shortened V by 6 bases and J by 4 bases, and 12 bases separated the two germline ends. CDR3 protein: CASRDGADNEKLFF. The CDR3 DNA is TGTGCCAGCAGAGACGGGGCCGATAATGAAAAACTGTTTTTT.